This TCR beta chain was recovered during a study of shared clonotypes between healthy human individuals. The CDR3 has 14 amino acids. V lost 6 bases to trimming and J lost 5 bases, with 16 bases between them. CDR1 is SEHNR, CDR2 FQNEAQ, per germline (reference sequence). Sequenced by immunoSEQ multiplex PCR; TCRdb stores in-frame clones only, minus some. The top ten hold 10% to 15% of the sample, which has some 490,000 clones, 81% seen once. Sequencing was done on a sample of PBMCs. This receptor was obtained from a woman in her thirties or forties in good health. Some clones in this sample may be carry-over from other donors' samples. J is TRBJ1-1 and V is TRBV7-9, with D possibly being TRBD1 (6 bases). As DNA, the CDR3 is TGTGCCAGCAGGGAACAGGGTATCGGGACTGAAGCTTTCTTT. Translating it yields CASREQGIGTEAFF.